This T cell receptor beta chain stems from a study of T cell repertoires in cytomegalovirus infection. For the study at large: Matching HLA type and CMV infection were both indicated by public TCR beta signatures.

Points on this clonotype: No antigen is known for it.

This CDR3 region has 13 residues. Trimming shortened V by 5 bases and J by 2 bases, and 8 bases separated the two germline ends. Germline assignment: CDR1 SGHAT and CDR2 FQNNGV. MiXCR, run by TCRdb on the reads, gives a single entry per CDR3 protein. The repertoire consists of roughly 310,000 distinct CDR3 sequences, with 25% to 30% occurring once and the leading ten covering around 20%. Study-level points and caveats: Summed frequency of public TCR beta families distinguished CMV carriers with the relevant HLA.

The specimen comprised cultured PBMCs, sampled from culture after CMV antigen stimulation. The chain joins TRBV11-2 to TRBJ2-3; tentatively, D is TRBD1 (5 bases). The receptor was derived from a human donor in good health (CMV status not recorded). Some clones in this sample may be carry-over from other donors' samples. The DNA of the CDR3 is TGTGCCAGCAGCCTGACAGCCACAGATACGCAGTATTTT. This translates into CASSLTATDTQYF.